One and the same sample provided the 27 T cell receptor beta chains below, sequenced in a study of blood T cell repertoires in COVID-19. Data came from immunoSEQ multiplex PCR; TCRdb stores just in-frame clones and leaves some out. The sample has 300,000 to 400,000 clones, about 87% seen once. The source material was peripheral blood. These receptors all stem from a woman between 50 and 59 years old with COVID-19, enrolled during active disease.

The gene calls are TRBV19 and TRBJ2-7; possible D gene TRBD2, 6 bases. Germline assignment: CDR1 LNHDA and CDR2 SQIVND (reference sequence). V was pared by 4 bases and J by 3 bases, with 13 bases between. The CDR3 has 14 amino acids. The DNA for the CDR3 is TGTGCCAGTAGTAACGGGGCGGGATACTACGAGCAGTACTTC. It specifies CASSNGAGYYEQYF.

The CDR3 region has the DNA TGCGCCAGCAGCCAAGAGGGGACAGGGCTTGGCTACACCTTC. It encodes CASSQEGTGLGYTF. The chain carries TRBV4-1 and TRBJ1-2, with 9 bases that match TRBD1. The trim removed 0 bases at V and 7 bases at J, leaving 3 bases unmatched. CDR3 length: 14 residues. Per germline, CDR1 MGHRA and CDR2 YSYEKL.

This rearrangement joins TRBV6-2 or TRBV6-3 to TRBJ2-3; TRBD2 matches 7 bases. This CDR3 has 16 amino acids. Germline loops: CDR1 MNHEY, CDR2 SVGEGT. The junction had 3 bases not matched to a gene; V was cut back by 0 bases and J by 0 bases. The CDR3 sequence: CASSYSLASSTDTQYF. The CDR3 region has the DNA TGTGCCAGCAGTTACTCACTAGCGTCTAGCACAGATACGCAGTATTTT.

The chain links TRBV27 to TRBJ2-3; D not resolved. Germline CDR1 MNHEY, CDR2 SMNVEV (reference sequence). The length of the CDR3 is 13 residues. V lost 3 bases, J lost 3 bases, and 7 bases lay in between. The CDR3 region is CASSFRRTDTQYF. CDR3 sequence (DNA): TGTGCCAGCAGTTTCCGGCGGACAGATACGCAGTATTTT.

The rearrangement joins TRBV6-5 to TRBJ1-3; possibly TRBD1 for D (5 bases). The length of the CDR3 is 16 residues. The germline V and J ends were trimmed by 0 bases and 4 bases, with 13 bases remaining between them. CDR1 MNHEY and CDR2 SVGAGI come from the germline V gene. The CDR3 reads CASSYSNQGAGNTIYF. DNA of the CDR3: TGTGCCAGCAGTTACTCGAATCAGGGCGCCGGAAACACCATATATTTT.

CDR3 sequence: CASSGGLAGDDEQYF. CDR3 in DNA: TGTGCCAGCAGTGGGGGACTAGCGGGAGACGACGAGCAGTACTTC. The chain couples TRBV2 to TRBJ2-7, with 14 positions matching TRBD2. Germline loops: CDR1 SNHLY, CDR2 FYNNEI. There are 15 residues in the CDR3. V lost 4 bases to trimming and J lost 5 bases; unmatched junction nucleotides: 4.

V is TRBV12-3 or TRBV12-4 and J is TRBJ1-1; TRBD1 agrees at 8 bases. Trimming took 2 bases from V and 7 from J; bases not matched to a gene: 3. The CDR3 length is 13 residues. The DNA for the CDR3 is TGTGCCAGCAGTTTAACAGGGGGAGGTGAAGCTTTCTTT. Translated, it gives CASSLTGGGEAFF.

CDR3 region: CASSPSAAEGRAGDTQYF. The CDR3 nucleotides are TGTGCCAGCAGCCCTTCTGCAGCCGAGGGGAGGGCAGGAGATACGCAGTATTTT. This rearrangement joins TRBV11-3 to TRBJ2-3; 7 bases agree with TRBD2. Trimming cost V 5 bases and J 5 bases; bases outside gene matches: 19. This CDR3 contains 18 residues. Germline loops: CDR1 SGHNT, CDR2 YENEEA.

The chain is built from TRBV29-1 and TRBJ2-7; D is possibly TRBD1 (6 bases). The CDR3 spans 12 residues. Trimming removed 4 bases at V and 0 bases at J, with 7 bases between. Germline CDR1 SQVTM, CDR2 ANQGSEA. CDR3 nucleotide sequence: TGCAGCGTTGGGACAGCCTCCTACGAGCAGTACTTC. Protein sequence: CSVGTASYEQYF.

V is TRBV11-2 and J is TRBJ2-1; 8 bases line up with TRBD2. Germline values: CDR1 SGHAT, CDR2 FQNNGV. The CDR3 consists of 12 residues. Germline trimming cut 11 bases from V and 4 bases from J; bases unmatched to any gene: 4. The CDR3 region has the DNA TGTGCCTCCGGGACTAGGTACAATGAGCAGTTCTTC. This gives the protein CASGTRYNEQFF.

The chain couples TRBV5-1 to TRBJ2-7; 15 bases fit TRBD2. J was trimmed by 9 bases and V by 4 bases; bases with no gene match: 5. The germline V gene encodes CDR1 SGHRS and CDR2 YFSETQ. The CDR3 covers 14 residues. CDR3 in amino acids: CASSQGLAGGGQYF. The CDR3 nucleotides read TGCGCCAGCAGCCAGGGACTAGCGGGAGGCGGGCAGTACTTC.

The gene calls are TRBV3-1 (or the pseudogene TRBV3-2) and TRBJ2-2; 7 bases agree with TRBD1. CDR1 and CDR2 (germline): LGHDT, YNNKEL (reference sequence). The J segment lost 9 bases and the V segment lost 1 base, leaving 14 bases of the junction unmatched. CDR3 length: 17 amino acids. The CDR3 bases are TGTGCCAGCAGCCAAGTACCACCCCCAGGGGGTGTACGGGAGCTGTTTTTT. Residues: CASSQVPPPGGVRELFF.

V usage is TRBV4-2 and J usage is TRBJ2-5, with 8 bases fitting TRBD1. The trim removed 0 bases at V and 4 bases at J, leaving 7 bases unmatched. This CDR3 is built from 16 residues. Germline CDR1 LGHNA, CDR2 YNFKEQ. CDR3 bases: TGTGCCAGCAGCCAAGAACCAGGGGGCGCGGGAGAGACCCAGTACTTC. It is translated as CASSQEPGGAGETQYF.

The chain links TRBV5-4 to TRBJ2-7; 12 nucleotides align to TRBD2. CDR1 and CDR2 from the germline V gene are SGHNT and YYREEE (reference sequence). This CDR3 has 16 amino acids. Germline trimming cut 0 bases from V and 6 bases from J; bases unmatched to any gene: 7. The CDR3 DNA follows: TGTGCCAGCAGCTTGGAACTAGCGGGAGGCGGGTCCGAGCAGTACTTC. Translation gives CASSLELAGGGSEQYF.

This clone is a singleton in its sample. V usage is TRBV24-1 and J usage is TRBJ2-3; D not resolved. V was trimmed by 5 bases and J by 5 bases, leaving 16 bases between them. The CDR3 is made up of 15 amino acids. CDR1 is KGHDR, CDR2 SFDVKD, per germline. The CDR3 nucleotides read TGTGCCACCAGTGGCCTGACGGGTTTGGGAGATACGCAGTATTTT. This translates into CATSGLTGLGDTQYF.

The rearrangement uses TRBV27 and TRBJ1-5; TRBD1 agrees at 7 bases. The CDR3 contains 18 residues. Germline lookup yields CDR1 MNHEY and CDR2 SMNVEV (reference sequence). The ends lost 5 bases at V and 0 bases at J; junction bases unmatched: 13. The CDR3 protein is CASSRYWTQGFSNQPQHF. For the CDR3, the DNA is TGTGCCAGCAGTCGTTACTGGACACAGGGGTTTAGCAATCAGCCCCAGCATTTT.

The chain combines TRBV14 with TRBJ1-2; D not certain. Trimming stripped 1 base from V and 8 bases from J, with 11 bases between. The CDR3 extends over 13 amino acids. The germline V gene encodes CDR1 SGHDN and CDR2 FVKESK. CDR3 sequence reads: CASSQVGGGGYTF. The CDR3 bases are TGTGCCAGCAGCCAAGTTGGCGGAGGAGGCTACACCTTC. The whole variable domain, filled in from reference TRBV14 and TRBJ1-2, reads EAGVTQFPSHSVIEKGQTVTLRCDPISGHDNLYWYRRVMGKEIKFLLHFVKESKQDESGMPNNRFLAERTGGTYSTLKVQPAELEDSGVYFCASSQVGGGGYTFGSGTRLTVV.

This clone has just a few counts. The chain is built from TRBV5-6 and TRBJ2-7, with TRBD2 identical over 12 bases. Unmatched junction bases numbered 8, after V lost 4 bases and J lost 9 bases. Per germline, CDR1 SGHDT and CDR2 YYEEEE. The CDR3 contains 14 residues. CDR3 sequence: CASSLEGLAGTQYF. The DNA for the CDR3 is TGTGCCAGCAGCCTGGAAGGACTAGCGGGAACGCAGTACTTC.

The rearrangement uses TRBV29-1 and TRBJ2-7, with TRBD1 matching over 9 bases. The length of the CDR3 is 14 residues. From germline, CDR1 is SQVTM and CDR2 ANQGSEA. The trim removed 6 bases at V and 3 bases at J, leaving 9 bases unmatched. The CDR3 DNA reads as TGCAGCGTCAGGGACAGGGCCACAAGCTACGAGCAGTACTTC. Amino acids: CSVRDRATSYEQYF.

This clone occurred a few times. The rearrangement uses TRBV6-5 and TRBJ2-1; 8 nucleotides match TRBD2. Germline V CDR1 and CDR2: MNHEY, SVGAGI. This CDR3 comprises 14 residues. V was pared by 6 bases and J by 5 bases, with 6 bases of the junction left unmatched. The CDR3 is CASRTAGANNEQFF. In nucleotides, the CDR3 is TGTGCCAGCAGAACAGCGGGGGCTAACAATGAGCAGTTCTTC.

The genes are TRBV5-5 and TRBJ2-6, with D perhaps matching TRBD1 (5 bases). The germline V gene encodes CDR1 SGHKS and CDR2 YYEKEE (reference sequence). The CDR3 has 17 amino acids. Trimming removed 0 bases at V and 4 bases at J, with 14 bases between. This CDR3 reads CASSLGLGLTGANVLTF. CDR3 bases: TGTGCCAGCAGCTTGGGATTGGGGCTGACCGGGGCCAACGTCCTGACTTTC. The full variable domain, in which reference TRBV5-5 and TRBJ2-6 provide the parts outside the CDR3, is DAGVTQSPTHLIKTRGQQVTLRCSPISGHKSVSWYQQVLGQGPQFIFQYYEKEERGRGNFPDRFSARQFPNYSSELNVNALLLGDSALYLCASSLGLGLTGANVLTFGAGSRLTVL.

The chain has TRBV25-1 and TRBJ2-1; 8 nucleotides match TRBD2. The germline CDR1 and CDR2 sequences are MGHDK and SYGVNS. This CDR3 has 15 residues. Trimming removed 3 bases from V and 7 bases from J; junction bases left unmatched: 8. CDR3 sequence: CASSDPSGRLNEQFF. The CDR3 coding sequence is TGTGCCAGCAGTGATCCCAGCGGGAGATTGAATGAGCAGTTCTTC. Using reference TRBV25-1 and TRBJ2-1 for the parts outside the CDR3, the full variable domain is EADIYQTPRYLVIGTGKKITLECSQTMGHDKMYWYQQDPGMELHLIHYSYGVNSTEKGDLSSESTVSRIRTEHFPLTLESARPSHTSQYLCASSDPSGRLNEQFFGPGTRLTVL.

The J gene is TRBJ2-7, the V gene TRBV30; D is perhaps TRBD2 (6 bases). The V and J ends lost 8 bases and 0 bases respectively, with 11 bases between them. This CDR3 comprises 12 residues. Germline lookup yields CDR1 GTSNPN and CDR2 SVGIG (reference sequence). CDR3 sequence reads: CAGTDSSYEQYF. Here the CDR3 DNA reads TGTGCCGGGACTGATAGCTCCTACGAGCAGTACTTC. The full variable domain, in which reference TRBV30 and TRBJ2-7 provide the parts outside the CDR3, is SQTIHQWPATLVQPVGSPLSLECTVEGTSNPNLYWYRQAAGRGLQLLFYSVGIGQISSEVPQNLSASRPQDRQFILSSKKLLLSDSGFYLCAGTDSSYEQYFGPGTRLTVT.

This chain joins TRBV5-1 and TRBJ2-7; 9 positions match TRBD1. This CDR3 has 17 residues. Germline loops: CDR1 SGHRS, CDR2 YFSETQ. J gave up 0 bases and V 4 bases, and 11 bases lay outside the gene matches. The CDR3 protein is CASSRRIRTGDSYEQYF. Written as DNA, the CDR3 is TGCGCCAGCAGCCGAAGAATACGGACAGGGGACTCCTACGAGCAGTACTTC.

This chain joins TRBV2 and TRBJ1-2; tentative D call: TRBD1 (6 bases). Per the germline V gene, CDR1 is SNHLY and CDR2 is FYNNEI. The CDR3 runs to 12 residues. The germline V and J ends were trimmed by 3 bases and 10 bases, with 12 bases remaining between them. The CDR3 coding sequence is TGTGCCAGCAGTGACCTAACAGGGAACTACACCTTC. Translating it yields CASSDLTGNYTF.

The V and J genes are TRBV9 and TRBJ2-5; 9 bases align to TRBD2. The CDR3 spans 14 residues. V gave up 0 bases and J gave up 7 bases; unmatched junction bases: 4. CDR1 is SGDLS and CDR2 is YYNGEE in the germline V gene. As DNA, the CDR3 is TGTGCCAGCAGCGTAGGAGCGGGGGGAGGGACCCAGTACTTC. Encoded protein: CASSVGAGGGTQYF.

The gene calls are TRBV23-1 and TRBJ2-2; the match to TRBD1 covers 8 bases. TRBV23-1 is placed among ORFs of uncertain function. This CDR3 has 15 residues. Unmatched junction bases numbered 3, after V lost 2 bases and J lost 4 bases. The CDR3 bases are TGCGCCAGCAGTCAACCCAGGGGGCCCACCGGGGAGCTGTTTTTT. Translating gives CASSQPRGPTGELFF.